This TCR beta chain was captured by sequencing in a study of blood T cell repertoires in COVID-19. Background on the study: In each case, the material was cDNA or gDNA derived from T cells, B-cell-depleted T cells, or PBMCs.

Using immunoSEQ multiplex PCR, the repertoire was profiled, and TCRdb retains in-frame clones only, with some absent. The table includes some 24,000 clones, roughly 86% detected once. Germline V gives CDR1 MRHNA, CDR2 SNTAGT. J gave up 6 bases and V 6 bases, and 8 bases lay outside the gene matches. The CDR3 covers 15 residues. The clonotype was recovered from a man between 45 and 60 years old with active COVID-19. The rearrangement uses TRBV6-4 and TRBJ2-1, with 10 bases fitting TRBD2. Sequenced input: peripheral blood. The CDR3 loop reads CASSAGTSDRNEQFF. The CDR3 DNA sequence: TGTGCCAGCAGCGCCGGGACTAGCGATCGCAATGAGCAGTTCTTC.